This T cell receptor (beta chain) is drawn from a study of T-cell reconstitution after alpha-beta-depleted transplantation in children (dated by TCRdb to between 2015 and 2016). Describing the broader study: Using TCR repertoire profiling, the study followed T-cell immune reconstitution in a quantitative way in children after TCRalphabeta/CD19-depleted allogeneic hematopoietic cell transplantation. Overall study outcomes, separate from this receptor: In some patients, the high TCRbeta diversity seen at day 60 was put down to recipient T cells and intrathymic progenitors that had survived conditioning. About two months after transplant, the apparently early recovery of alphabetaT-cell counts reportedly depended on just several hundred clones that had expanded rapidly and came from non-depleted graft cells. Over the following months the frequencies of hyperexpanded clones went down, and after one year T-cell counts and TCRbeta diversity were mostly credited to newly produced T cells.

The library relied on PCR. This sample was sequenced with an Illumina HiSeq 2500. Molecular barcoding was employed in the preparation of TCR libraries, with unique molecular identifiers being used to normalize TCRbeta repertoire quantification. The raw public data were reprocessed by TCRdb itself: fastp quality trimming at Q25, MiXCR clonotype calling, in-frame beta chains only. Merged by CDR3 protein, the rows form single entries marked with the most common genes and DNA. The sample contains 300,000 or so distinct CDR3 sequences, around 25% of them found a single time. The ten largest clonotypes hold roughly 9.8% of the sample. The sample's treatment or condition label is to be understood as: allogeneic hematopoietic cell transplantation with graft depleted of TCRalphabeta T cells and CD19 B cells. TCRalphabeta/CD19-depleted allogeneic hematopoietic cell grafts were given to the transplant recipients, all of whom were children.

The CDR3, cysteine through phenylalanine, is 15 amino acids long. Just the 45-base CDR3 DNA is kept, in frame starting at base 1. CDR1 and CDR2, looked up from the germline V gene, are SGDLS and YYNGEE. The junction shows trimming of 4 bases on V and 6 bases on J, and the gene matches do not reach 9 bases of it. In its sample, this clonotype was seen a few times. The antigen it recognizes is unknown. Base qualities are not at hand, and no much larger clone is one base apart. The chain is encoded by TRBV9 joined to TRBJ2-2; TRBD1 lines up with 7 middle nucleotides. The sequences come from PBMCs, mostly from graft donor cells, collected 180 days after TCRalphabeta/CD19-depleted stem cell transplant. This receptor was obtained from a male patient between 5 and 17 years old who had a stem cell transplant for acute lymphoblastic leukemia, so the T cells may come from the graft donor. The CDR3 here reads CASSPKTGRAGELFF. The DNA is as follows: TGTGCCAGCAGCCCAAAGACAGGGCGGGCCGGGGAGCTGTTTTTT.